This is a list of T cell receptor beta chains from one sample in a study of radiation and T cells in renal cell carcinoma. The protocol was immunoSEQ multiplex PCR, while the TCRdb copy is restricted to in-frame clones and leaves out a portion. This repertoire shows around 170,000 clones, about 85% found once; its top ten account for around 11%. The sample was blood, taken from a patient whose treatment included radiotherapy and nephrectomy. These receptors were collected from a woman in her 50s with renal cell carcinoma. CDR3s include the opening cysteine and the closing phenylalanine or tryptophan. The D gene is left open where the match is weak. The size field is filled for only some rows; it gives once, few, many or a size class.

J gene: TRBJ1-1; D gene: TRBD1; V gene: TRBV7-2; clone size: NA; CDR3 DNA: TGTGCCAGCAGTCCCGGACAGGGGGCTGAAGCTTTCTTT; CDR3 protein: CASSPGQGAEAFF
J gene: TRBJ2-2; D gene: TRBD2; V gene: TRBV6-5; clone size: NA; CDR3 DNA: TGTGCCAGCAGTTCTCGGACTAGCGGGGACACCGGGGAGCTGTTTTTT; CDR3 protein: CASSSRTSGDTGELFF
J gene: TRBJ1-3; D gene: NA; V gene: TRBV6-6; clone size: NA; CDR3 DNA: TGTGCCAGCAGTTCGCCGGCAGCAGGAAACACCATATATTTT; CDR3 protein: CASSSPAAGNTIYF
J gene: TRBJ2-4; D gene: NA; V gene: TRBV30; clone size: NA; CDR3 DNA: TGTGCCTGGAGTGAAAACCTGGGGAACATTCAGTACTTC; CDR3 protein: CAWSENLGNIQYF
J gene: TRBJ2-4; D gene: NA; V gene: TRBV2; clone size: NA; CDR3 DNA: TGTGCCAGCAGTCTTGGACAGTCCAAAAGCATTCAGTACTTC; CDR3 protein: CASSLGQSKSIQYF
J gene: TRBJ2-2; D gene: TRBD1; V gene: TRBV6-1; clone size: NA; CDR3 DNA: TGTGCCAGCACCTCGGACAGGGGTCTAGCCGGGGAGCTGTTTTTT; CDR3 protein: CASTSDRGLAGELFF
J gene: TRBJ1-1; D gene: NA; V gene: TRBV28; clone size: NA; CDR3 DNA: TGTGCCAGCAGTTTATCCCATATGGGGAGGACGGGGAACACTGAAGCTTTCTTT; CDR3 protein: CASSLSHMGRTGNTEAFF
J gene: TRBJ2-5; D gene: TRBD2; V gene: TRBV5-5; clone size: NA; CDR3 DNA: TGTGCCAGCAGCTACAGCGGGAGTCAAGAGACCCAGTACTTC; CDR3 protein: CASSYSGSQETQYF
J gene: TRBJ1-2; D gene: NA; V gene: TRBV4-1; clone size: NA; CDR3 DNA: TGCGCCAGCAGCCAAGATTTGGACAGAGCTAACTATGGCTACACCTTC; CDR3 protein: CASSQDLDRANYGYTF
J gene: TRBJ1-6; D gene: NA; V gene: TRBV5-1; clone size: NA; CDR3 DNA: TGCGCCAGCAGCTTGGGCCCCCTTGGGACCTATAATTCACCCCTCCACTTT; CDR3 protein: CASSLGPLGTYNSPLHF
J gene: TRBJ1-1; D gene: NA; V gene: TRBV30; clone size: few; CDR3 DNA: TGTGCCTGGAGTAAGGTGAACACTGAAGCTTTCTTT; CDR3 protein: CAWSKVNTEAFF
J gene: TRBJ2-1; D gene: NA; V gene: TRBV9; clone size: NA; CDR3 DNA: TGTGCCAGCAGCCCCCGTAATCGGGTCTCCTACAATGAGCAGTTCTTC; CDR3 protein: CASSPRNRVSYNEQFF
J gene: TRBJ1-3; D gene: NA; V gene: TRBV28; clone size: NA; CDR3 DNA: TGTGCCAGCATGGGGCCGTTCGGAAACACCATATATTTT; CDR3 protein: CASMGPFGNTIYF
J gene: TRBJ1-2; D gene: NA; V gene: TRBV18; clone size: NA; CDR3 DNA: TGTGCCAGCTCACCACAGGAGCGCGGCTATGGCTACACCTTC; CDR3 protein: CASSPQERGYGYTF
J gene: TRBJ2-2; D gene: TRBD1; V gene: TRBV19; clone size: NA; CDR3 DNA: TGTGCCAGTAGTTTCGGACAGGGGACCACCGGGGAGCTGTTTTTT; CDR3 protein: CASSFGQGTTGELFF
J gene: TRBJ1-4; D gene: NA; V gene: TRBV7-8; clone size: NA; CDR3 DNA: TGTGCCAGCAGACGGCCTAATGAAAAACTGTTTTTT; CDR3 protein: CASRRPNEKLFF
J gene: TRBJ2-3; D gene: TRBD2; V gene: TRBV4-2; clone size: NA; CDR3 DNA: TGTGCCAGCAGCCAAGAGGGAGCGGGGGGGCCCACAGATACGCAGTATTTT; CDR3 protein: CASSQEGAGGPTDTQYF
J gene: TRBJ2-2; D gene: TRBD1; V gene: TRBV9; clone size: NA; CDR3 DNA: TGTGCCAGCAGCGAGGGAGACAGGGTCGATGTGTTCGGGGAGCTGTTTTTT; CDR3 protein: CASSEGDRVDVFGELFF
J gene: TRBJ2-2; D gene: TRBD1; V gene: TRBV18; clone size: NA; CDR3 DNA: TGTGCCAGCGGGACAGCTAACACCGGGGAGCTGTTTTTT; CDR3 protein: CASGTANTGELFF
J gene: TRBJ1-3; D gene: NA; V gene: TRBV5-1; clone size: once; CDR3 DNA: TGCGCCAGCAGCTATGAGGGACAAAACTCTGGAAACACCATATATTTT; CDR3 protein: CASSYEGQNSGNTIYF
J gene: TRBJ1-2; D gene: NA; V gene: TRBV6-6; clone size: NA; CDR3 DNA: TGTGCCAGCAGAAGAAACGCCAACTATGGCTACACCTTC; CDR3 protein: CASRRNANYGYTF
J gene: TRBJ1-2; D gene: NA; V gene: TRBV19; clone size: few; CDR3 DNA: TGTGCCAGTAGCGACGGGAGGGGAAAAGACTATGGCTACACCTTC; CDR3 protein: CASSDGRGKDYGYTF
J gene: TRBJ1-4; D gene: NA; V gene: TRBV4-1; clone size: NA; CDR3 DNA: TGCGCCAGCAGCCAAGTGGGAGGGTTCGAAAAACTGTTTTTT; CDR3 protein: CASSQVGGFEKLFF
J gene: TRBJ1-1; D gene: TRBD1; V gene: TRBV7-9; clone size: NA; CDR3 DNA: TGTGCCAGCAGACGACAGGGGTCTGAAGCTTTCTTT; CDR3 protein: CASRRQGSEAFF
J gene: TRBJ2-5; D gene: NA; V gene: TRBV5-6; clone size: once; CDR3 DNA: TGTGCCAGCAGCTACCCCACTCTAGCGGAGACCCAGTACTTC; CDR3 protein: CASSYPTLAETQYF
J gene: TRBJ1-2; D gene: NA; V gene: TRBV6-6; clone size: NA; CDR3 DNA: TGTGCCAGCAGTTACTCTCCGGGGGCGGATGGCTACACCTTC; CDR3 protein: CASSYSPGADGYTF
J gene: TRBJ1-4; D gene: NA; V gene: TRBV10-2; clone size: NA; CDR3 DNA: TGCGCCAGCACTCCGGGACGGCAGGGCCGGGGTGAAAAACTGTTTTTT; CDR3 protein: CASTPGRQGRGEKLFF
J gene: TRBJ1-4; D gene: TRBD1; V gene: TRBV7-9; clone size: NA; CDR3 DNA: TGTGCCAGCAGCTTCACGGGACAGACGAATGAAAAACTGTTTTTT; CDR3 protein: CASSFTGQTNEKLFF
J gene: TRBJ2-2; D gene: TRBD2; V gene: TRBV7-6; clone size: NA; CDR3 DNA: TGTGCCAGCAGCTCGACTAGCGGGAACACCGGGGAGCTGTTTTTT; CDR3 protein: CASSSTSGNTGELFF
J gene: TRBJ2-5; D gene: NA; V gene: TRBV5-1; clone size: NA; CDR3 DNA: TGCGCCAGCAGCTTTGAGTGGGGAGAGACCCAGTACTTC; CDR3 protein: CASSFEWGETQYF
J gene: TRBJ1-2; D gene: NA; V gene: TRBV12-5; clone size: NA; CDR3 DNA: TGTGCTAGTGGTTTGGTCCGGGGGTCTGGCTACACCTTC; CDR3 protein: CASGLVRGSGYTF
J gene: TRBJ1-1; D gene: TRBD1; V gene: TRBV4-1; clone size: NA; CDR3 DNA: TGCGCCAGCAGCCAGGGAGTGGGACAGTTTGGCAACACTGAAGCTTTCTTT; CDR3 protein: CASSQGVGQFGNTEAFF
J gene: TRBJ1-4; D gene: NA; V gene: TRBV7-2; clone size: NA; CDR3 DNA: TGTGCCAGTGCTAGGGCCGGGCCGACTAATGAAAAACTGTTTTTT; CDR3 protein: CASARAGPTNEKLFF
J gene: TRBJ2-1; D gene: NA; V gene: TRBV7-2; clone size: NA; CDR3 DNA: TGTGCCAGCAGCTTTCCCGGGGGCAACCAGTTCTTC; CDR3 protein: CASSFPGGNQFF
J gene: TRBJ2-2; D gene: NA; V gene: TRBV5-4; clone size: NA; CDR3 DNA: TGTGCCAGCAGCTCGGTCCCCACCGGGGAGCTGTTTTTT; CDR3 protein: CASSSVPTGELFF
J gene: TRBJ1-4; D gene: NA; V gene: TRBV28; clone size: NA; CDR3 DNA: TGTGCCAGCAGGACTTCTCTCAGTGAAAAACTGTTTTTT; CDR3 protein: CASRTSLSEKLFF
J gene: TRBJ1-2; D gene: NA; V gene: TRBV5-6; clone size: once; CDR3 DNA: TGTGCCAGCAGCTTGTTCGGGCAGGTGGATGGCTACACCTTC; CDR3 protein: CASSLFGQVDGYTF
J gene: TRBJ2-3; D gene: TRBD2; V gene: TRBV29-1; clone size: once; CDR3 DNA: TGCAGCGTTGAACCAGCGGGGGGCGGAGATACGCAGTATTTT; CDR3 protein: CSVEPAGGGDTQYF
J gene: TRBJ2-3; D gene: TRBD2; V gene: TRBV5-1; clone size: few; CDR3 DNA: TGCGCCAGCAGCCCAGGACGGGCCCCGGGGGGGCAGTATTTT; CDR3 protein: CASSPGRAPGGQYF
J gene: TRBJ2-1; D gene: TRBD2; V gene: TRBV7-3; clone size: once; CDR3 DNA: TGTGCCAGCAGCCCTAGCGGTCTACCCGACAATGAGCAGTTCTTC; CDR3 protein: CASSPSGLPDNEQFF
J gene: TRBJ2-3; D gene: NA; V gene: TRBV2; clone size: NA; CDR3 DNA: TGTGCCAGCAGCCCTGAACTAGGGGGGATGACAGATACGCAGTATTTT; CDR3 protein: CASSPELGGMTDTQYF
J gene: TRBJ2-7; D gene: NA; V gene: TRBV25-1; clone size: NA; CDR3 DNA: TGTGCCAGCAGTGAATCCTGGTACGAGCAGTACTTC; CDR3 protein: CASSESWYEQYF
J gene: TRBJ2-7; D gene: NA; V gene: TRBV2; clone size: NA; CDR3 DNA: TGTGCCAGCAGGGGCGTTTCGGGACAGTACTTC; CDR3 protein: CASRGVSGQYF
J gene: TRBJ1-1; D gene: TRBD1; V gene: TRBV5-6; clone size: NA; CDR3 DNA: TGTGCCAGCAGCTTGTCCCCTCGACAGGGGGCTACAGCTTTCTTT; CDR3 protein: CASSLSPRQGATAFF
J gene: TRBJ1-2; D gene: TRBD1; V gene: TRBV6-1; clone size: NA; CDR3 DNA: TGTGCCAGCAGTGCCACAGGGGGCGCAAGGGGCGGCTACACCTTC; CDR3 protein: CASSATGGARGGYTF
J gene: TRBJ2-3; D gene: TRBD2; V gene: TRBV9; clone size: NA; CDR3 DNA: TGTGCCAGCAGAAAGCGGGGGGACACAGATACGCAGTATTTT; CDR3 protein: CASRKRGDTDTQYF
J gene: TRBJ1-2; D gene: NA; V gene: TRBV7-3; clone size: NA; CDR3 DNA: TGTGCCAGCAGCTTAATGAATCCCGGCTATGGCTACACCTTC; CDR3 protein: CASSLMNPGYGYTF
J gene: TRBJ1-1; D gene: NA; V gene: TRBV5-5; clone size: NA; CDR3 DNA: TGTGCCAGCAGCTTGTCGAGACGGGAAGCTTTCTTT; CDR3 protein: CASSLSRREAFF
J gene: TRBJ2-7; D gene: NA; V gene: TRBV10-3; clone size: NA; CDR3 DNA: TGTGCCATCAGTGGGTCCTCCTACGAGCAGTACTTC; CDR3 protein: CAISGSSYEQYF
J gene: TRBJ1-1; D gene: NA; V gene: TRBV6-6; clone size: once; CDR3 DNA: TGTGCCAGCCCCCCTAGAGGCGGGTTTGAAGCTTTCTTT; CDR3 protein: CASPPRGGFEAFF